Listed below are T cell receptor beta chains from one sample, sequenced in a study of T cell responses to AZD1222 COVID-19 vaccine. Profiling relied on immunoSEQ multiplex PCR, and the TCRdb table lists in-frame clones only, not all of them. The sample lists about 120,000 clones, 92% occurring once. The specimen comprised peripheral blood, sampled 28 days after the second AZD1222 dose. The receptors originated from an adult who received the AZD1222 COVID-19 vaccine. The CDR3 runs from the conserved cysteine through the conserved F or W. D genes are given only for firm matches.

>TRBJ2-7|TRBV7-9|.
CASSRDANPYEQYF
>TRBJ1-1|TRBV7-2|.
CASSLVSSTEAFF
>TRBJ2-2|TRBV2|TRBD2
CASSEGLAGAGTGELFF
>TRBJ1-6|TRBV7-2|.
CASTRALNSPLHF
>TRBJ1-6|TRBV7-3|.
CASSSGQRGSPLHF
>TRBJ1-5|TRBV30|.
CAWTYGGSNGANQPQHF
>TRBJ2-5|TRBV13|.
CASSTPQGLKETQYF
>TRBJ1-2|TRBV29-1|.
CSVRGGTYYGYTF
>TRBJ1-2|TRBV5-4|.
CASSTPRGHTYGYTF
>TRBJ1-2|TRBV2|.
CASSDRVIGMDGYTF
>TRBJ1-6|TRBV19|.
CASSIDRYNSPLHF
>TRBJ2-7|TRBV28|.
CASSGGDTPYEQYF
>TRBJ2-3|TRBV9|.
CASSVTESTDTQYF
>TRBJ1-3|TRBV4-1|.
CASSQTRDGGNTIYF
>TRBJ1-5|TRBV15|.
CATSKQTEGGQPQHF
>TRBJ2-3|TRBV7-3|TRBD2
CASSHSGNSADTQYF
>TRBJ2-2|TRBV3-1/TRBV3-2|.
CASSQDSLGTGELFF
>TRBJ2-1|TRBV9|TRBD2
CASSVVLAGDRSEQFF
>TRBJ2-3|TRBV6-1|TRBD2
CASSGGLVGRTDTQYF
>TRBJ1-1|TRBV5-1|TRBD1
CASSSRDSRTEAFF
>TRBJ2-7|TRBV29-1|TRBD2
CSVERSGSPYEQYF
>TRBJ1-3|TRBV9|.
CASSSTNIPAGAGNTIYF
>TRBJ1-1|TRBV30|.
CAWSGGKAEAFF
>TRBJ2-5|TRBV7-3|TRBD1
CASSPTGTGGGETQYF
>TRBJ2-2|TRBV3-1/TRBV3-2|.
CASSQRHTGELFF
>TRBJ2-2|TRBV3-1/TRBV3-2|TRBD1
CASRDRVANTGELFF
>TRBJ2-1|TRBV30|TRBD2
CAWSVGTSGHNEQFF
>TRBJ1-5|TRBV2|.
CASGFKQAGGNQPQHF
>TRBJ2-5|TRBV10-3|.
CAISEAGPGETQYF
>TRBJ2-2|TRBV4-1|TRBD1
CASSQDQGQGTTGELFF
>TRBJ1-2|TRBV27|.
CASSWQMGHNYGYTF
>TRBJ1-2|TRBV28|.
CASSAGVGYTF
>TRBJ1-5|TRBV28|.
CASSFSQPQHF
>TRBJ1-1|TRBV29-1|.
CSVRRTLNTHTNTEAFF
>TRBJ1-4|TRBV27|.
CASSFFRTANEKLFF
>TRBJ1-5|TRBV2|.
CASSAVRMDQHF
>TRBJ2-1|TRBV6-5|.
CASTPKQGRVTEQFF
>TRBJ2-5|TRBV5-1|TRBD1
CASSPGQGLETQYF
>TRBJ2-7|TRBV14|TRBD2
CASSLLAGGPDEQYF
>TRBJ2-4|TRBV28|TRBD1
CASSPRWDRGLRVAKNIQYF
>TRBJ2-5|TRBV28|.
CASSLYRDSRGQYF
>TRBJ1-4|TRBV28|.
CASSLGGAGEKLFF
>TRBJ1-4|TRBV3-1/TRBV3-2|TRBD1
CASSQDGTGWGKLFF
>TRBJ1-1|TRBV10-3|.
CAISELTDEAFF
>TRBJ2-7|TRBV28|.
CASSFQGSTKYEQYF
>TRBJ1-3|TRBV19|.
CASSITTAGRSGNTIYF
>TRBJ2-6|TRBV5-1|TRBD1
CASNPRALSRGRPSGANVLTF
>TRBJ1-3|TRBV9|.
CASSVEGRNTIYF
>TRBJ1-1|TRBV7-2|TRBD1
CASSLGQWNTEAFF
>TRBJ1-6|TRBV4-1|.
CASSLPAGSPLHF
>TRBJ2-1|TRBV5-1|.
CASSQLPGGQQFF
>TRBJ2-3|TRBV15|.
CATSGGVAGLADTQYF
>TRBJ2-7|TRBV5-1|TRBD1
CASSPGQGATYEQYF
>TRBJ2-1|TRBV6-6|.
CASSYSNSFGEQFF
>TRBJ1-5|TRBV27|.
CASSLGGRPNQPQHF